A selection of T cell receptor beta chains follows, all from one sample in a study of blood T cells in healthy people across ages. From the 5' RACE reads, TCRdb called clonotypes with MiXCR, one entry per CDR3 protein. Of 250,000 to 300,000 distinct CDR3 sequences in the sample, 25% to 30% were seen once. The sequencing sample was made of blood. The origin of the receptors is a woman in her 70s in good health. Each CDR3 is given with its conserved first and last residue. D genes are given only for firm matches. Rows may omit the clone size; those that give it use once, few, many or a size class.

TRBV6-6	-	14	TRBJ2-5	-	CAASRGLNQETQYF	TGTGCCGCCTCTAGGGGGTTAAATCAAGAGACCCAGTACTTC
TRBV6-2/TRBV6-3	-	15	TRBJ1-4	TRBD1	CASTRNRTGSEKLFF	TGTGCCAGCACCAGAAACAGGACAGGGAGTGAAAAACTGTTTTTT
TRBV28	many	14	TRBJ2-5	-	CASSLRWNQETQYF	TGTGCCAGCAGTCTAAGATGGAACCAAGAGACCCAGTACTTC
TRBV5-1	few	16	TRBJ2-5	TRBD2	CASSFLAGGLAGTQYF	TGCGCCAGCAGCTTCCTAGCGGGAGGCCTCGCGGGGACCCAGTACTTC
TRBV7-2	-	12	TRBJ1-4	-	CASSRSYEKLFF	TGTGCCAGCAGCCGTTCTTATGAAAAACTGTTTTTT
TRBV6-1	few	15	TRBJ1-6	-	CASSEFTIPNSPLHF	TGTGCCAGCAGTGAATTTACAATCCCCAATTCACCCCTCCACTTT
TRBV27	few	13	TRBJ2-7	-	CASSSSTSNEQYF	TGTGCCAGCAGTTCCTCGACGTCGAACGAGCAGTACTTC
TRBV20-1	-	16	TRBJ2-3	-	CSARDRSHGFTDTQYF	TGCAGTGCTAGAGATCGAAGCCACGGGTTCACAGATACGCAGTATTTT
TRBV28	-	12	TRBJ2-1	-	CASSLQLGKQFF	TGTGCCAGCAGTTTACAGCTAGGGAAACAGTTCTTC
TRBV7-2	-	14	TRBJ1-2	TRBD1	CASSLLGQGHGYTF	TGTGCCAGCAGCTTATTAGGACAGGGGCATGGCTACACCTTC
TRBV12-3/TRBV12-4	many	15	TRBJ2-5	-	CASSLVLPAGETQYF	TGTGCCAGCAGTTTAGTACTGCCTGCCGGGGAGACCCAGTACTTC
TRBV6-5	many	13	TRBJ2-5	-	CASSPGIQETQYF	TGTGCCAGCAGTCCAGGTATCCAAGAGACCCAGTACTTC
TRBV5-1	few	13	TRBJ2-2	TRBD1	CASMTGVDGELFF	TGCGCCAGCATGACAGGGGTGGACGGGGAGCTGTTTTTT
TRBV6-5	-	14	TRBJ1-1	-	CASSLRGTQIEAFF	TGTGCCAGCAGCTTGAGGGGGACCCAAATCGAAGCTTTCTTT
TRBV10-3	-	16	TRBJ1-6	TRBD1	CATRGQVGLGGSPLHF	TGTGCCACCAGGGGACAGGTCGGTCTAGGAGGATCACCCCTCCACTTT
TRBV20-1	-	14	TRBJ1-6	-	CSASSRGGNSPLHF	TGCAGTGCTAGCAGCCGCGGGGGTAATTCACCCCTCCACTTT
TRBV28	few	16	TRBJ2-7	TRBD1	CASSPRQGGLSYEQYF	TGTGCCAGCAGTCCAAGACAGGGGGGCCTCTCCTACGAGCAGTACTTC
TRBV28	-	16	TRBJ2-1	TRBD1	CASKQGARALYNEQFF	TGTGCCAGCAAACAGGGGGCGAGGGCCCTATACAATGAGCAGTTCTTC
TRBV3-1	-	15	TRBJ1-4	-	CASSRRQASNEKLFF	TGTGCCAGCAGCAGAAGACAGGCCAGTAATGAAAAACTGTTTTTT
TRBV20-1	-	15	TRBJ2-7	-	CSARDVGRVSGEQYF	TGCAGTGCTAGAGATGTGGGCAGGGTCTCGGGCGAGCAGTACTTC
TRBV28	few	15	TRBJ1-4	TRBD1	CASSLSGGREEKLFF	TGTGCCAGCAGCTTATCAGGGGGCCGGGAAGAAAAACTGTTTTTT
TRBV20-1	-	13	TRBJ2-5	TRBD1	CSATSQGPGAQYF	TGCAGTGCTACCTCACAGGGGCCAGGGGCCCAGTACTTC
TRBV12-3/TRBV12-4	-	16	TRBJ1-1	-	CASSLPRGQMNAEAFF	TGTGCCAGCAGTTTGCCCAGAGGACAGATGAACGCTGAAGCTTTCTTT
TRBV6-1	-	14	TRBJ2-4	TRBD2	CASSAGLDGNIQYF	TGTGCCAGCAGTGCGGGACTAGATGGAAACATTCAGTACTTC
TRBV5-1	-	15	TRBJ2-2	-	CASSPTGAYTGELFF	TGCGCCAGCAGCCCCACGGGGGCGTACACCGGGGAGCTGTTTTTT
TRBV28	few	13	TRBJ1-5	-	CASSEGWIQPQHF	TGTGCCAGCAGTGAAGGGTGGATTCAGCCCCAGCATTTT
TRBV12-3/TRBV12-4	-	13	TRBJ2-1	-	CASSFLVRNEQFF	TGTGCCAGCAGTTTCCTAGTCCGGAATGAGCAGTTCTTC
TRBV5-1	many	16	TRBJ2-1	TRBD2	CASSPEGGSSYNEQFF	TGTGCCAGCAGCCCCGAAGGCGGGAGCTCCTACAATGAGCAGTTCTTC
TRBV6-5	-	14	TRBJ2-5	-	CASSYQQERGTQYF	TGTGCCAGCAGTTACCAACAGGAGAGGGGGACCCAGTACTTC
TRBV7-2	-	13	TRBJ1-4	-	CASSLWGLEKLFF	TGTGCCAGCAGCTTGTGGGGGTTAGAAAAACTGTTTTTT
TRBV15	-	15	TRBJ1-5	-	CATSRGGKRDQPQHF	TGTGCCACCAGCAGAGGGGGTAAAAGGGATCAGCCCCAGCATTTT
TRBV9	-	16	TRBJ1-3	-	CASSVGKLGAGNTIYF	TGTGCCAGCAGCGTCGGGAAACTTGGTGCTGGAAACACCATATATTTT
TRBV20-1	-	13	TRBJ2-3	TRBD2	CSARRPTSGGQYF	TGCAGTGCTCGACGCCCCACTAGCGGGGGGCAGTATTTT
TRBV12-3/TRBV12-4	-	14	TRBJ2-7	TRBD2	CASKLAGGSYEQYF	TGTGCCAGCAAGCTAGCGGGAGGATCCTACGAGCAGTACTTC
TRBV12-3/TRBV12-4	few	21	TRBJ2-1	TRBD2	CAILNLGGSGGPSRSYNEQFF	TGTGCCATTCTAAATCTAGGTGGTAGCGGGGGGCCCTCAAGGTCCTACAATGAGCAGTTCTTC
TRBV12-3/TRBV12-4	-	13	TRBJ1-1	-	CAIRGDMNTEAFF	TGTGCCATCCGCGGGGACATGAACACTGAAGCTTTCTTT
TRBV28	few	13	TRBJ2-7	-	CASSRQLRYEQYF	TGTGCCAGCAGTCGACAGTTACGCTACGAGCAGTACTTC
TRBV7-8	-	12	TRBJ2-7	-	CASNPSGARQYF	TGTGCCAGCAACCCCTCCGGGGCCCGGCAGTACTTC
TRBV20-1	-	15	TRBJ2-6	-	CSASLRTPGANVLTF	TGCAGTGCTTCACTGCGAACACCTGGGGCCAACGTCCTGACTTTC
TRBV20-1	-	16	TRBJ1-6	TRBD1	CSARTTGTGMASPLHF	TGCAGTGCTCGAACTACCGGGACAGGGATGGCTTCACCCCTCCACTTT
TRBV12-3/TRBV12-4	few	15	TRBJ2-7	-	CASGPLGHLTYEQYF	TGTGCCAGCGGTCCTCTCGGGCACCTCACCTACGAGCAGTACTTC
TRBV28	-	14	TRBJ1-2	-	CASSLEQGNYGYTF	TGTGCCAGCAGCCTCGAACAGGGCAACTATGGCTACACCTTC
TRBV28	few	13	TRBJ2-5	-	CASRYKRVETQYF	TGTGCCAGCAGGTATAAGAGAGTGGAGACCCAGTACTTC
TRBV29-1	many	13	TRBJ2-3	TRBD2	CSVGRSGGDTQYF	TGCAGCGTCGGGAGGAGCGGGGGAGATACGCAGTATTTT
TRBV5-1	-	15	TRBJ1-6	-	CASSSIPGQNSPLHF	TGCGCCAGCAGCTCCATACCGGGACAAAATTCACCCCTCCACTTT
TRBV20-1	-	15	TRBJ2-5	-	CSARDLGTPQETQYF	TGCAGTGCTAGAGATCTTGGGACGCCCCAAGAGACCCAGTACTTC
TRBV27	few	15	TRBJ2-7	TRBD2	CASNPLAGGPYEQYF	TGTGCCAGCAACCCTCTAGCGGGAGGCCCCTACGAGCAGTACTTC